This TCR beta chain stems from a study of T cell repertoires in cytomegalovirus infection. Study results and caveats: HLA-C-restricted, CMV-specific TCR beta clonotypes were dominant ex vivo.

TCRdb reprocessed the reads via MiXCR and lists one record per CDR3 protein. The table has a few hundred thousand distinct CDR3 sequences, around 9% seen once; the top ten hold approximately 15%. Germline loops: CDR1 DFQATT, CDR2 SNEGSKA (reference sequence). V dropped 4 bases and J dropped 7; count of bases not matched to a gene: 8. The CDR3 totals 13 residues. On this clonotype itself: As yet, its antigen is unknown.

V is TRBV20-1 and J is TRBJ2-7; 9 nucleotides match TRBD2. The specimen was PBMCs. The sequence came from a human donor in good health (CMV status not recorded). Some clones in this sample may be carry-over from other donors' samples. CDR3 in amino acids: CSAMAGGGYEQYF. DNA of the CDR3: TGCAGTGCTATGGCGGGAGGGGGTTATGAGCAGTACTTC.